This T cell receptor beta chain originates from a study of cytomegalovirus exposure and HLA in healthy donors. 60 Vbeta and 13 Jbeta primers were used in PCR. Profiling relied on immunoSEQ multiplex PCR, and the TCRdb table lists in-frame clones only, not all of them. The table has approximately 160,000 clones, around 77% seen once. Germline assignment: CDR1 LNHDA and CDR2 SQIVND (reference sequence). Deletions cut 6 bases from V and 1 base from J, with 16 bases between. The CDR3 totals 15 residues. The V call is TRBV19, the J call TRBJ2-7, with unresolved D. This clonotype was obtained from a young woman in good health and CMV-seronegative. The sample was PBMCs. CDR3 loop: CASRRREPSSYEQYF. The CDR3 DNA sequence: TGTGCCAGTAGACGTCGCGAACCCTCTTCCTACGAGCAGTACTTC.